The next 11 T cell receptor beta chains were all read from a single sample in a study of blood T cell repertoires in COVID-19. The assay was immunoSEQ multiplex PCR, and TCRdb's table has in-frame clones only and misses some. The repertoire holds 250,000 or so clones, approximately 83% seen once, with 7.5% to 10% in the top ten. The specimen was peripheral blood. The receptors were gathered from a man aged 80 or over with acute or convalescent COVID-19.

V gene TRBV6-1 combines with J gene TRBJ2-7; perhaps TRBD2 as D (6 bases). The germline V gene encodes CDR1 MNHNS and CDR2 SASEGT. This CDR3 has 15 amino acids. The germline V and J ends were trimmed by 0 bases and 1 base, with 10 bases remaining between them. Written as DNA, the CDR3 is TGTGCCAGCAGTGAAGCCTTCGGGAGATCCTACGAGCAGTACTTC. It is translated as CASSEAFGRSYEQYF.

The chain has TRBV7-2 and TRBJ1-5, with D perhaps matching TRBD1 (5 bases). Trimming shortened V by 0 bases and J by 3 bases, and 9 bases separated the two germline ends. The CDR3 consists of 15 residues. CDR1 is SGHTA, CDR2 FQGNSA, per germline. The CDR3 sequence: CASSLARRDNQPQHF. CDR3 DNA sequence: TGTGCCAGCAGCTTAGCGCGCAGGGACAATCAGCCCCAGCATTTT.

DNA for the CDR3: TGTGCCAGCAGTTTAGTAGCTCAGCCCCAGCATTTT. Its protein product is CASSLVAQPQHF. This chain joins TRBV28 and TRBJ1-5; no definite D call. CDR3 length: 12 amino acids. Between the trimmed V and J ends, which lost 2 bases and 6 bases, there was a span of 5 bases. Germline V lookup: CDR1 MDHEN, CDR2 SYDVKM.

This chain links TRBV6-6 with TRBJ1-6; 8 bases map to TRBD1. This CDR3 has 14 amino acids. Germline loops: CDR1 MNHNY, CDR2 SVGAGI (reference sequence). Losses at the gene ends were 5 bases for V and 6 bases for J; bases not matched to a gene: 3. In DNA form, the CDR3 reads TGTGCCAGCAGTAGACAGGGGCCTAATTCACCCCTCCACTTT. Residues: CASSRQGPNSPLHF.

The gene calls are TRBV29-1 and TRBJ1-3; TRBD1 might be the D (6 bases). This CDR3 spans 13 amino acids. CDR1 is SQVTM and CDR2 is ANQGSEA in the germline V gene. Trimming removed 5 bases from V and 4 bases from J, with 12 bases in between. The DNA of the CDR3 is TGCAGCGTTACACAGGGTACCGGAAACACCATATATTTT. Translation: CSVTQGTGNTIYF.

The genes are TRBV4-1 and TRBJ1-2, with D unclear. Germline loops: CDR1 MGHRA, CDR2 YSYEKL. V lost 0 bases, J lost 2 bases, and 7 bases lay in between. The CDR3 is made up of 14 amino acids. CDR3 DNA sequence: TGCGCCAGCAGCCAAGACGACACCAACTATGGCTACACCTTC. Its protein is CASSQDDTNYGYTF.

In this sample, this clone turned up once. CDR3: CASSPGTQAYNTGELFF. The DNA of the CDR3 is TGTGCCAGCAGCCCCGGAACCCAGGCCTATAACACCGGGGAGCTGTTTTTT. This rearrangement joins TRBV7-7 to TRBJ2-2, with no clear D. Germline V gives CDR1 SSHAT, CDR2 FNYEAQ (reference sequence). CDR3 length: 17 amino acids. Deletions cut 5 bases from V and 2 bases from J, with 18 bases between.

This clone was seen only once. The genes are TRBV27 and TRBJ2-1, with TRBD2 matching over 10 bases. V gave up 6 bases and J gave up 7 bases; unmatched junction bases: 6. Germline V CDR1 and CDR2: MNHEY, SMNVEV (reference sequence). This CDR3 has 14 amino acids. The CDR3 DNA is TGTGCCAGCAGCCCTAGCGGGAGTCGTAATGAGCAGTTCTTC. Its translation: CASSPSGSRNEQFF.

V gene TRBV7-9 combines with J gene TRBJ1-5; D not resolved. Trimming cost V 3 bases and J 6 bases, with 9 bases left between them. This CDR3 is 13 amino acids long. In germline, CDR1 is SEHNR, CDR2 FQNEAQ (reference sequence). CDR3 region: CASSLQATQPQHF. CDR3 bases: TGTGCCAGCAGCTTGCAGGCAACTCAGCCCCAGCATTTT. Filled out from reference TRBV7-9 and TRBJ1-5, the complete variable domain reads DTGVSQNPRHKITKRGQNVTFRCDPISEHNRLYWYRQTLGQGPEFLTYFQNEAQLEKSRLLSDRFSAERPKGSFSTLEIQRTEQGDSAMYLCASSLQATQPQHFGDGTRLSIL.

This clone has only a few counts. This chain connects TRBV2 to TRBJ2-7; TRBD1 agrees at 7 bases. The CDR3 contains 18 residues. J gave up 2 bases and V 3 bases, and 16 bases lay outside the gene matches. Germline CDR1 reads SNHLY; CDR2 reads FYNNEI. The CDR3 region has the DNA TGTGCCAGCAGTGATGAGGCCAAGTCGTGGGGGACAGCCTACGAGCAGTACTTC. This codes for CASSDEAKSWGTAYEQYF.

The chain employs TRBV11-2 and TRBJ1-1, with 7 bases matching TRBD1. Germline lookup yields CDR1 SGHAT and CDR2 FQNNGV. CDR3 length equals 15 residues. V shed 5 bases, J shed 0 bases, and the junction held 6 bases outside the gene matches. As DNA, the CDR3 is TGTGCCAGCAGCAAAACGACAGGGCTGAACACTGAAGCTTTCTTT. This gives the protein CASSKTTGLNTEAFF.